The 20 T cell receptor beta chains below all came from one sample that was sequenced in a study of T cell responses to AZD1222 COVID-19 vaccine. Using immunoSEQ multiplex PCR, the repertoire was profiled, and TCRdb retains in-frame clones only, with some absent. Among 120,000 or so clones listed, roughly 84% were seen once. The specimen comprised peripheral blood, sampled on day 0 of AZD1222 vaccination. These receptor sequences come from an adult in good health.

The CDR3 loop is CASSIGGEVNSPLHF. The CDR3 DNA sequence: TGTGCCAGTAGTATAGGAGGGGAAGTTAATTCACCCCTCCACTTT. The rearrangement links TRBV19 to TRBJ1-6, with TRBD1 as a possible D gene (5 bases). The CDR3 extends over 15 amino acids. V shed 1 base and J shed 6 bases, with 10 bases lying between them. CDR1 and CDR2 from the germline V gene are LNHDA and SQIVND (reference sequence).

This rearrangement joins TRBV28 to TRBJ2-7; 9 nucleotides align to TRBD1. V dropped 5 bases and J dropped 2; count of bases not matched to a gene: 7. The CDR3 is 15 amino acids. CDR1 is MDHEN, CDR2 SYDVKM, per germline. The CDR3 bases are TGTGCCAGCAGTCCACAGGGGGCAGGGGCCTACGAGCAGTACTTC. This sequence encodes CASSPQGAGAYEQYF. Full variable domain (missing parts from reference TRBV28 and TRBJ2-7): DVKVTQSSRYLVKRTGEKVFLECVQDMDHENMFWYRQDPGLGLRLIYFSYDVKMKEKGDIPEGYSVSREKKERFSLILESASTNQTSMYLCASSPQGAGAYEQYFGPGTRLTVT.

CDR3 nucleotide sequence: TGTGCCAGCAGCCCAACAGGGCAACAGCCCCAGCATTTT. Translation gives CASSPTGQQPQHF. The chain links TRBV7-9 to TRBJ1-5; D possibly corresponds to TRBD1 (6 bases). The V and J ends lost 5 bases and 7 bases respectively, with 12 bases between them. The CDR3 totals 13 residues. Germline-derived CDR1 and CDR2 are SEHNR and FQNEAQ (reference sequence).

The genes are TRBV4-1 and TRBJ2-2, with D uncertain. This CDR3 is 12 amino acids long. The ends were cut back, 0 bases at V and 8 bases at J, with 4 bases in the middle. The germline gives CDR1 MGHRA, CDR2 YSYEKL. CDR3 residues: CASSQEWGELFF. The DNA for the CDR3 is TGCGCCAGCAGCCAAGAATGGGGGGAGCTGTTTTTT.

The CDR3 spells CASSIDNRRQQYF. The DNA for the CDR3 is TGTGCCAGTAGTATAGATAACCGGAGACAGCAGTACTTC. This rearrangement joins TRBV19 to TRBJ2-7, with D unclear. The CDR3 runs to 13 residues. Trimming stripped 0 bases from V and 8 bases from J, with 11 bases between. Germline V gene data show CDR1 as LNHDA and CDR2 as SQIVND (reference sequence).

The chain recombines TRBV19 with TRBJ2-7; TRBD2 aligns across 7 bases. From germline, CDR1 is LNHDA and CDR2 SQIVND (reference sequence). This CDR3 spans 15 amino acids. V lost 3 bases and J lost 2; bases outside the gene matches: 7. The chain's CDR3 is CASSILPGGTYEQYF. The CDR3 DNA sequence: TGTGCCAGTAGTATCCTCCCCGGGGGGACCTACGAGCAGTACTTC.

V gene TRBV6-1 combines with J gene TRBJ2-1; tentatively, D is TRBD2 (7 bases). V was clipped by 1 base and J by 3 bases, with 13 bases between them. Germline lookup yields CDR1 MNHNS and CDR2 SASEGT. This CDR3 region has 16 residues. The chain's CDR3 is CASSEVRGGGYNEQFF. The CDR3 nucleotides read TGTGCCAGCAGTGAAGTTAGAGGGGGGGGCTACAATGAGCAGTTCTTC.

This rearrangement joins TRBV6-2 or TRBV6-3 to TRBJ1-1; TRBD1 agrees at 7 bases. CDR1 is MNHEY, CDR2 SVGEGT, per germline. CDR3 length: 17 amino acids. The J segment lost 5 bases and the V segment lost 0 bases, leaving 12 bases of the junction unmatched. The CDR3 DNA sequence: TGTGCCAGCAGTTACTCTATTACCAGAGACAGGGCGACTGAAGCTTTCTTT. Protein: CASSYSITRDRATEAFF.

The chain carries TRBV6-6 and TRBJ1-3, with a possible D match to TRBD1 (5 bases). The CDR3 has 14 residues. V lost 1 base and J 3 bases, leaving 7 bases between the germline ends. Germline V gives CDR1 MNHNY, CDR2 SVGAGI (reference sequence). The CDR3 nucleotides read TGTGCCAGCAGTTACTGGGACGGTGGAAACACCATATATTTT. Encoded protein: CASSYWDGGNTIYF.

The rearrangement links TRBV5-1 to TRBJ1-2, with D unclear. The V gene lost 4 bases and the J gene lost 8 bases, with 18 bases spanning the gap. This CDR3 has 14 residues. Germline CDR1 reads SGHRS; CDR2 reads YFSETQ. Here the CDR3 DNA reads TGCGCCAGCAGCCAGGAAGGGCAGAAGCGGGGCTACACCTTC. This sequence encodes CASSQEGQKRGYTF. The whole variable domain, remainder taken from reference TRBV5-1 and TRBJ1-2, is KAGVTQTPRYLIKTRGQQVTLSCSPISGHRSVSWYQQTPGQGLQFLFEYFSETQRNKGNFPGRFSGRQFSNSRSEMNVSTLELGDSALYLCASSQEGQKRGYTFGSGTRLTVV.

The V gene is TRBV19, the J gene TRBJ2-1; 8 positions match TRBD2. The CDR3 is 14 amino acids. The V and J ends lost 5 bases and 5 bases, in that order; junction bases with no gene match: 5. Germline V CDR1 and CDR2: LNHDA, SQIVND (reference sequence). CDR3 protein: CASSEGLAHNEQFF. The CDR3 nucleotides are TGTGCCAGTAGTGAAGGACTAGCCCACAATGAGCAGTTCTTC.

This rearrangement joins TRBV27 to TRBJ1-2; D unclear. Trimming shortened V by 3 bases and J by 3 bases, and 17 bases separated the two germline ends. CDR1 MNHEY and CDR2 SMNVEV come from the germline V gene (reference sequence). The CDR3 has 16 amino acids. The DNA of the CDR3 is TGTGCCAGCAGTTTTTATTCGAGCGACGGAGACTATGGCTACACCTTC. Protein product: CASSFYSSDGDYGYTF.

V and J are TRBV21-1 and TRBJ2-3; the table names TRBD1, a call not compared with the DNA. TRBV21-1 is an annotated pseudogene. This CDR3 has 15 residues. The CDR3 here is CASSPRDTPTDTQYF. CDR3 in DNA: TGTGCCAGCAGCCCAAGAGACACACCCACAGATACGCAGTATTTT.

The chain employs TRBV6-2 or TRBV6-3 and TRBJ2-3; 14 bases are a match to TRBD2. J gave up 6 bases and V 6 bases, and 11 bases lay outside the gene matches. The CDR3 runs to 17 residues. Germline V gene sequence: CDR1 MNHEY, CDR2 SVGEGT. CDR3 in DNA: TGTGCCAGCAGCCGATATTCGGGACTAGCGGGGGCCGATACGCAGTATTTT. It encodes CASSRYSGLAGADTQYF.

The genes are TRBV15 and TRBJ2-7, with D unresolved. The CDR3 spans 15 residues. The V gene's germline CDR1 is LNHNV and CDR2 YYDKDF (reference sequence). Between the trimmed V and J ends, which lost 0 bases and 0 bases, there was a span of 9 bases. The CDR3 reads CATSRERPASYEQYF. CDR3 DNA: TGTGCCACCAGCAGAGAACGACCTGCCTCCTACGAGCAGTACTTC.

The chain links TRBV9 to TRBJ1-4; D gene ambiguous. From germline, CDR1 is SGDLS and CDR2 YYNGEE. Trimming pared 0 bases from V and 7 bases from J, leaving 7 bases between. This CDR3 region has 13 residues. CDR3 residues: CASSVGGREKLFF. The CDR3 region has the DNA TGTGCCAGCAGCGTAGGTGGGCGTGAAAAACTGTTTTTT.

This chain connects TRBV4-2 to TRBJ1-1; maybe TRBD1 (5 bases). The germline V and J ends were trimmed by 9 bases and 0 bases, with 14 bases remaining between them. Germline CDR1 reads LGHNA; CDR2 reads YNFKEQ. The CDR3 covers 14 residues. CDR3 residues: CASRRGGMNTEAFF. The CDR3, as DNA: TGTGCCAGTAGGAGGGGCGGCATGAACACTGAAGCTTTCTTT.

The CDR3 region is CAISFRTSEGNEQFF. In DNA, the CDR3 is TGTGCCATCAGTTTCCGGACTAGCGAAGGCAATGAGCAGTTCTTC. The chain employs TRBV10-3 and TRBJ2-1, with 9 bases aligning to TRBD2. The CDR3 loop spans 15 amino acids. Germline trimming cut 5 bases from V and 6 bases from J; bases unmatched to any gene: 8. From germline, CDR1 is ENHRY and CDR2 SYGVKD.

The CDR3: CASSFGQGIPGELFF. The CDR3, as DNA: TGTGCCAGCAGTTTTGGGCAGGGGATACCCGGGGAGCTGTTTTTT. The chain recombines TRBV27 with TRBJ2-2; possibly TRBD1 for D (6 bases). The germline V and J ends were trimmed by 3 bases and 6 bases, with 14 bases remaining between them. Per germline, CDR1 MNHEY and CDR2 SMNVEV (reference sequence). CDR3 size: 15 residues.

The chain carries TRBV3-1 (or the pseudogene TRBV3-2) and TRBJ1-2, with D possibly TRBD1 on 5 matching bases. V lost 1 base and J lost 6, with 18 bases in between. This CDR3 is built from 16 residues. Germline V CDR1 and CDR2: LGHDT, YNNKEL (reference sequence). The CDR3 DNA follows: TGTGCCAGCAGCCAAGTAGGGTTTGGGGCAGCCCATGGCTACACCTTC. Amino acid sequence: CASSQVGFGAAHGYTF.